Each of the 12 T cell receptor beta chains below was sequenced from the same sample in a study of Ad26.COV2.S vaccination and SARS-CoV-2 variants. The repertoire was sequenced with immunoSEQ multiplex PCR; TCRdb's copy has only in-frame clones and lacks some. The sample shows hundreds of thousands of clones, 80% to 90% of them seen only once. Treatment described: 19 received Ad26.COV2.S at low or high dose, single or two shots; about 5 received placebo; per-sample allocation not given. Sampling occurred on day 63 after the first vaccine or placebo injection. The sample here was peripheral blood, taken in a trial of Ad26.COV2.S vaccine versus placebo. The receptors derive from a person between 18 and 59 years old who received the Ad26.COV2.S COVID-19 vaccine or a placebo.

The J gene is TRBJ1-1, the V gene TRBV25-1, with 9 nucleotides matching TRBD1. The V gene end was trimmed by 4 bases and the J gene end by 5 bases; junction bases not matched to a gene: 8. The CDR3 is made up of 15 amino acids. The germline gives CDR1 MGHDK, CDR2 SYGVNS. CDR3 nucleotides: TGTGCCAGCAGTGGGGGACAGGGCTTCGTTACTGAAGCTTTCTTT. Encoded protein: CASSGGQGFVTEAFF.

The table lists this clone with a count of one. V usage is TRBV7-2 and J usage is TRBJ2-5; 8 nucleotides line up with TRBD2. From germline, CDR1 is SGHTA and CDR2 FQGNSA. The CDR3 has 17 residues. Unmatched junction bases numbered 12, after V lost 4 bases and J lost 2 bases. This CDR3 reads CASSSPLGGARQETQYF. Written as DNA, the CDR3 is TGTGCCAGCAGCTCCCCCCTCGGGGGGGCGCGGCAAGAGACCCAGTACTTC.

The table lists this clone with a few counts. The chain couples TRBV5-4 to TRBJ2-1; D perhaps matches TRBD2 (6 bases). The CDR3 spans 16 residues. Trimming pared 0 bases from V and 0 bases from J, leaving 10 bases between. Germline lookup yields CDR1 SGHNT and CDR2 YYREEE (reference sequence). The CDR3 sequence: CASSLGAGLSYNEQFF. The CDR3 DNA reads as TGTGCCAGCAGCTTGGGAGCGGGCCTCTCCTACAATGAGCAGTTCTTC. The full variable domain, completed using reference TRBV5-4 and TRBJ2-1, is ETGVTQSPTHLIKTRGQQVTLRCSSQSGHNTVSWYQQALGQGPQFIFQYYREEENGRGNFPPRFSGLQFPNYSSELNVNALELDDSALYLCASSLGAGLSYNEQFFGPGTRLTVL.

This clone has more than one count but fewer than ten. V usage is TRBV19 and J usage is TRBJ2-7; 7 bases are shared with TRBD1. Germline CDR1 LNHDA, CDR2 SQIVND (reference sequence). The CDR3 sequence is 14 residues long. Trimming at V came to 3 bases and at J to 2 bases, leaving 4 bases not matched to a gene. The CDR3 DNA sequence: TGTGCCAGTAGTATCCGGGACAGACCCTACGAGCAGTACTTC. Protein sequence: CASSIRDRPYEQYF. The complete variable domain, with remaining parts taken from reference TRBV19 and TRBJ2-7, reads DGGITQSPKYLFRKEGQNVTLSCEQNLNHDAMYWYRQDPGQGLRLIYYSQIVNDFQKGDIAEGYSVSREKKESFPLTVTSAQKNPTAFYLCASSIRDRPYEQYFGPGTRLTVT.

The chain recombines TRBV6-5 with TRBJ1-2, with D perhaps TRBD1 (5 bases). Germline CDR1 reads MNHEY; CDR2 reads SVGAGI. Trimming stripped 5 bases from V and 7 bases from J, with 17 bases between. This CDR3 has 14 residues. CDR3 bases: TGTGCCAGCAGTAGATTCGTCGCCGGGGGTGGCTACACCTTC. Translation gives CASSRFVAGGGYTF.

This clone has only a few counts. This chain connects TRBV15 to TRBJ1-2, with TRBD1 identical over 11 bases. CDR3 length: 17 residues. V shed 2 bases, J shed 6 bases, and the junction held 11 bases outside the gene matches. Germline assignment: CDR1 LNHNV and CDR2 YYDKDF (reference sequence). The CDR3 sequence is CATSRMDRGRLGDGYTF. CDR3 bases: TGTGCCACCAGCAGAATGGACAGGGGGCGCCTAGGGGATGGCTACACCTTC.

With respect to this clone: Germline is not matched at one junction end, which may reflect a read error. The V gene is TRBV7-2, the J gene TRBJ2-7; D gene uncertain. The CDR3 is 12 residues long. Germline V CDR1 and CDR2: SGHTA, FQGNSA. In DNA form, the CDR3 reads TGTGCCAGCAGCTTAGGTGTGTTGCCCCCCAACTTC. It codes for CASSLGVLPPNF.

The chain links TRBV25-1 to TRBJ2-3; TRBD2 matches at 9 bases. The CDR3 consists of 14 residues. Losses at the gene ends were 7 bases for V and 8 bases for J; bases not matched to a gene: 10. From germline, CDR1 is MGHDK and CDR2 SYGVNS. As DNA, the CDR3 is TGTGCCAGCATGGCGGGAGGGCCCGGAGGTACGCAGTATTTT. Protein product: CASMAGGPGGTQYF.

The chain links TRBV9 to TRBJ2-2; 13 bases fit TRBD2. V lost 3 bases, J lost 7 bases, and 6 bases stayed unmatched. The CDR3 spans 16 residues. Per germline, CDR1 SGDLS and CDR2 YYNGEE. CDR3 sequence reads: CASSELAGGPVGELFF. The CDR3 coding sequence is TGTGCCAGCAGCGAACTAGCGGGAGGGCCCGTCGGGGAGCTGTTTTTT.

Here the CDR3 reads CASSPDRGNNSPLHF. The DNA for the CDR3 is TGTGCCAGCAGCCCGGACAGGGGGAATAATTCACCCCTCCACTTT. The V and J genes are TRBV11-1 and TRBJ1-6; 10 nucleotides align to TRBD1. The ends lost 5 bases at V and 5 bases at J; junction bases unmatched: 3. Germline CDR1 reads SGHAT; CDR2 reads FQDESV (reference sequence). This CDR3 region has 15 residues. The full variable domain, completed using reference TRBV11-1 and TRBJ1-6, is EAEVAQSPRYKITEKSQAVAFWCDPISGHATLYWYRQILGQGPELLVQFQDESVVDDSQLPKDRFSAERLKGVDSTLKIQPAELGDSAMYLCASSPDRGNNSPLHFGNGTRLTVT.

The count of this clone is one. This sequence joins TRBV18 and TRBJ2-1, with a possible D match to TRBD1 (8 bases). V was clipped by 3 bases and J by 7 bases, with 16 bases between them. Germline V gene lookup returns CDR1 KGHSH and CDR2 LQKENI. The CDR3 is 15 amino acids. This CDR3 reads CASSPGRGRENEQFF. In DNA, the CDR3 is TGTGCCAGCTCACCGGGCAGGGGGCGGGAGAATGAGCAGTTCTTC. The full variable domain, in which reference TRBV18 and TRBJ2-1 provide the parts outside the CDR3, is NAGVMQNPRHLVRRRGQEARLRCSPMKGHSHVYWYRQLPEEGLKFMVYLQKENIIDESGMPKERFSAEFPKEGPSILRIQQVVRGDSAAYFCASSPGRGRENEQFFGPGTRLTVL.

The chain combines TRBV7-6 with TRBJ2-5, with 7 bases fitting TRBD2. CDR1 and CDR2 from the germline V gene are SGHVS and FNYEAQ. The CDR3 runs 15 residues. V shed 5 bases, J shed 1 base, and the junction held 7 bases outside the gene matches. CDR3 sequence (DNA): TGTGCCAGCAGCCGACGTACGGGGGGCCAAGAGACCCAGTACTTC. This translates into CASSRRTGGQETQYF. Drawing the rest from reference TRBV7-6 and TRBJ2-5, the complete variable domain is GAGVSQSPRYKVTKRGQDVALRCDPISGHVSLYWYRQALGQGPEFLTYFNYEAQQDKSGLPNDRFSAERPEGSISTLTIQRTEQRDSAMYRCASSRRTGGQETQYFGPGTRLLVL.